This T cell receptor (beta chain) was sequenced in a study of T cells in Graves' hyperthyroidism and ophthalmopathy. Amplified TCR beta CDR3 regions derived from RNA transcripts. An initial round of RT-PCR targeting the TCR CDR3 relied on the HTBI primer set. TCRdb reprocessed the multiplex PCR reads via MiXCR and lists one record per CDR3 protein. The profile covers 700,000 to 950,000 distinct CDR3 sequences, with about a third appearing a single time and approximately 31% taken by the ten largest. The sequenced sample was blood. The TCR was taken from a woman aged 40 to 50 with Graves' hyperthyroidism.

The DNA of the CDR3 is TGCAGTGCTAGTATCCCTGAAAACACTGAAGCTTTCTTT. Protein: CSASIPENTEAFF. The J gene is TRBJ1-1, the V gene TRBV20-1, with D unclear. The CDR3 consists of 13 residues. Trimming removed 3 bases from V and 2 bases from J, with 10 bases in between. Germline V gene lookup returns CDR1 DFQATT and CDR2 SNEGSKA (reference sequence).